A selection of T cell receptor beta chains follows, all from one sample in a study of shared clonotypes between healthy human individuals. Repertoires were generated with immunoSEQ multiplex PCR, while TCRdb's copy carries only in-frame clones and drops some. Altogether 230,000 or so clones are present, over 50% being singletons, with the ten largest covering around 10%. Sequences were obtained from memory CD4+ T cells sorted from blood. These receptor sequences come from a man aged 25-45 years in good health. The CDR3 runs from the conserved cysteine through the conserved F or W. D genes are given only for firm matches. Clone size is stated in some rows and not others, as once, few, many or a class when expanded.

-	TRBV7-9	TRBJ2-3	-	CASSSTSSTDTQYF	TGTGCCAGCAGTTCGACATCCTCCACAGATACGCAGTATTTT
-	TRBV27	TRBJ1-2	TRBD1	CASRRPGQGDGYTF	TGTGCCAGCAGGCGACCGGGACAGGGTGATGGCTACACCTTC
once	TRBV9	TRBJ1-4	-	CASSTRPTLNEKLFF	TGTGCCAGCAGCACCCGCCCTACCTTAAATGAAAAACTGTTTTTT
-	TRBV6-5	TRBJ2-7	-	CASSRLYEQYF	TGTGCCAGCAGTCGATTATACGAGCAGTACTTC
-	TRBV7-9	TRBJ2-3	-	CASSPYQNGADTQYF	TGTGCCAGCAGCCCATACCAGAATGGTGCAGATACGCAGTATTTT
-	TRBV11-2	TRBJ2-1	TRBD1	CASGRGTGGNNEQFF	TGTGCCAGCGGACGAGGGACAGGGGGCAACAATGAGCAGTTCTTC
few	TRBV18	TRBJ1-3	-	CASSSTAAGNTIYF	TGTGCCAGCTCATCTACAGCCGCTGGAAACACCATATATTTT
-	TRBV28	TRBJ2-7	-	CASSVPNIQKQYF	TGTGCCAGCAGTGTCCCCAACATCCAAAAGCAGTACTTC
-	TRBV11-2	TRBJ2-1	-	CASSLASRQFF	TGTGCCAGCAGCTTAGCAAGCAGGCAGTTCTTC
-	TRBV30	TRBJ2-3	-	CAWMVTDTQYF	TGTGCCTGGATGGTCACAGATACGCAGTATTTT
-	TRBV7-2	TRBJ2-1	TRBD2	CASSLGLAGAKFF	TGTGCCAGCAGCTTAGGACTAGCGGGAGCGAAGTTCTTC
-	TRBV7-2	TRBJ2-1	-	CASSLDTLNEQFF	TGTGCCAGCAGCTTAGATACGTTGAATGAGCAGTTCTTC
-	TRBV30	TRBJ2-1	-	CAWSATRRQNNEQFF	TGTGCCTGGAGTGCCACTAGAAGGCAAAACAATGAGCAGTTCTTC
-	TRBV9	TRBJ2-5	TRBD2	CASSARLAGSPGETQYF	TGTGCCAGCAGCGCGCGACTAGCGGGGTCGCCGGGGGAGACCCAGTACTTC
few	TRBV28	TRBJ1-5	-	CASSFLIGGYSNQPQHF	TGTGCCAGCAGTTTTTTGATCGGGGGGTATAGCAATCAGCCCCAGCATTTT
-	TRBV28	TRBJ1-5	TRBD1	CATQDRGMNQPQHF	TGTGCCACCCAGGACAGGGGGATGAATCAGCCCCAGCATTTT
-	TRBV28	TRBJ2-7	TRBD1	CASSRQGFSYEQYF	TGTGCCAGCAGTCGACAGGGGTTCTCCTACGAGCAGTACTTC
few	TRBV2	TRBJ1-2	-	CASSEGGQGYTF	TGTGCCAGCAGTGAAGGGGGCCAGGGCTACACCTTC
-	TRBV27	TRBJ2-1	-	CASSPTGPYEQFF	TGTGCCAGCAGCCCAACAGGGCCCTATGAGCAGTTCTTC
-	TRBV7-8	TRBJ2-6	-	CASSQGRLRANVLTF	TGTGCCAGCAGCCAAGGACGGCTCAGGGCCAACGTCCTGACTTTC
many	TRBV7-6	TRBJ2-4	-	CASSLGSGLAKNIQYF	TGTGCCAGCAGCTTGGGGTCGGGGCTAGCCAAAAACATTCAGTACTTC
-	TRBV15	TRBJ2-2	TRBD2	CATSRDPRARETVTGELFF	TGTGCCACCAGCAGAGACCCTCGGGCGCGGGAGACCGTCACCGGGGAGCTGTTTTTT
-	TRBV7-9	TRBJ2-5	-	CASSLSGNGGETQYF	TGTGCCAGCAGCCTCTCAGGGAATGGAGGAGAGACCCAGTACTTC
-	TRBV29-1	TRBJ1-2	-	CSVEDSNYGYTF	TGCAGCGTTGAGGACAGCAACTATGGCTACACCTTC
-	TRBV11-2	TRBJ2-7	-	CASSLTSYEQYF	TGTGCCAGCAGCTTAACATCCTACGAGCAGTACTTC
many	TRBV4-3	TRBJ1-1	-	CASSQDRNTEAFF	TGCGCCAGCAGCCAAGACAGAAACACTGAAGCTTTCTTT
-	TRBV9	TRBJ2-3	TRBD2	CASSRTSPDTQYF	TGTGCCAGCAGCCGGACTAGCCCAGATACGCAGTATTTT
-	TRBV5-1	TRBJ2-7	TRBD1	CASSWDRANYEQYF	TGCGCCAGCAGCTGGGACAGGGCAAACTACGAGCAGTACTTC
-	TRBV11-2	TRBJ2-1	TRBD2	CASSLNSGRGYNEQFF	TGTGCCAGCAGCTTGAATAGCGGGAGGGGGTACAATGAGCAGTTCTTC
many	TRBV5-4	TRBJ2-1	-	CASSSLGGNYNEQFF	TGTGCCAGCAGCTCGCTAGGCGGGAACTACAATGAGCAGTTCTTC
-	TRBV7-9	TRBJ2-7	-	CASSLNPLGRPLGEQYF	TGTGCCAGCAGCCTCAATCCCTTGGGGAGACCTCTAGGGGAGCAGTACTTC
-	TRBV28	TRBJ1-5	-	CASSFGGDNQPQHF	TGTGCCAGCAGTTTTGGGGGAGATAATCAGCCCCAGCATTTT
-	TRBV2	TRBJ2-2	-	CASRGWNTGELFF	TGTGCCAGCAGGGGATGGAACACCGGGGAGCTGTTTTTT
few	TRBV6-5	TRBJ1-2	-	CASRDYSGSSGGYTF	TGTGCCAGCAGAGACTATTCCGGGTCCTCGGGCGGCTACACCTTC
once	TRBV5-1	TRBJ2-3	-	CASSFGGTDTQYF	TGCGCCAGCAGCTTTGGAGGCACAGATACGCAGTATTTT
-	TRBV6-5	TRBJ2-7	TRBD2	CASSSFAGGPSEQYF	TGTGCCAGCAGTTCTTTCGCGGGAGGGCCGAGCGAGCAGTACTTC
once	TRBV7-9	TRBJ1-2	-	CASSPEPVYGHTF	TGTGCCAGCAGCCCCGAACCTGTCTATGGCCACACCTTC
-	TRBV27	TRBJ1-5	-	CASRGTSLSQPQHF	TGTGCCAGCAGGGGGACATCCTTGTCCCAGCCCCAGCATTTT
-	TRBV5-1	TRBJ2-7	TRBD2	CASRAVAGGEQYF	TGCGCCAGCAGGGCCGTAGCGGGAGGCGAGCAGTACTTC
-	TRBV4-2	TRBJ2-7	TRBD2	CASSQELLAGEVYEQYF	TGTGCCAGCAGCCAAGAGTTACTAGCGGGAGAGGTCTACGAGCAGTACTTC
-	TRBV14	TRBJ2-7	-	CASSPGGGLVEQYF	TGTGCCAGCAGCCCCGGAGGGGGGTTGGTCGAGCAGTACTTC
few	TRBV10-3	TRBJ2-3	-	CAISSSDGGDTQYF	TGTGCCATCAGCTCTAGCGATGGCGGGGATACGCAGTATTTT
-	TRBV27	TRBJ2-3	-	CASTLLFGDTQYF	TGTGCCAGCACCCTTTTGTTCGGAGATACGCAGTATTTT
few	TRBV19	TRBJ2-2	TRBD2	CASSIVSGVNTGELFF	TGTGCCAGTAGTATAGTTAGCGGGGTTAACACCGGGGAGCTGTTTTTT
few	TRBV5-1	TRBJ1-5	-	CASSLEGEQPQHF	TGCGCCAGCAGCTTGGAGGGGGAGCAGCCCCAGCATTTT